The clone carrying this TCR beta chain was found a few times. Its antigen is as yet unknown. The sequence runs out 3 residues before the end of the CDR3; the remainder is reconstructed from the germline J gene. Using immunoSEQ multiplex PCR, the repertoire was profiled, and TCRdb retains in-frame clones only, with some absent. Sampling found over 11,000 clones, none seen once. The data belong to a study of T cell clonality in common variable immunodeficiency. CVID subjects were some 15 female and some 28 male, aged 9 to 64. Findings and caveats of the study: Authors noted CVID clonality's cause needs subpopulation repertoire sequencing. Reportedly, TCR beta sequences from common variable immunodeficiency showed fewer deletions and N-nucleotide insertions.

V gave up 2 bases and J gave up 9 bases; unmatched junction bases: 5. The CDR3 extends over 14 amino acids. The germline V gene has CDR1 KGHSH and CDR2 LQKENI. This sequence originates from a human donor with common variable immunodeficiency. This chain links TRBV18 with TRBJ2-1, with TRBD1 matching over 9 bases. The sequencing sample was made of peripheral blood mononuclear cells. The CDR3 DNA, read in part, is TGTGCCAGCTCACCATCCTACAGGGGGCCTGAG. It yields the protein CASSPSYRGPE. The full CDR3 reads CASSPSYRGPEQFF.